These 4 T cell receptor beta chains share one sample of origin, sequenced in a study of blood T cells in healthy people across ages. It was with a sample-barcoded 5' primer and a J-beta primer mix that a second PCR of about 6 to 12 cycles was run. TCRdb re-called the 5' RACE reads with MiXCR, one entry per CDR3 protein. Seen here are some 930,000 distinct CDR3 sequences, just under 30% observed once, and the top ten hold 9.5% to 13%. This sample also appeared in a second study, on T cells of mothers and their children.

Sequencing input: blood. These receptors were obtained from a woman between 35 and 50 years old in good health.

The rearrangement joins TRBV20-1 to TRBJ1-6, with 8 bases identical to TRBD1. CDR1 is DFQATT, CDR2 SNEGSKA, per germline (reference sequence). The CDR3 has 18 residues. Unmatched junction bases numbered 13, after V lost 0 bases and J lost 6 bases. The CDR3 loop reads CSARDHGDRRSLNSPLHF. CDR3 bases: TGCAGTGCTAGAGACCACGGGGACAGGAGGAGTCTTAATTCACCCCTCCACTTT.

To note about this clonotype: One end of the junction does not line up with germline, which may come from a read error. The CDR3 sequence: CAIGRDKLYGQYF. CDR3 coding DNA: TGTGCCATCGGCCGGGACAAGTTATACGGGCAGTACTTC. J is TRBJ2-7 and V is TRBV10-3; weak D call: TRBD1 (6 bases). The germline CDR1 and CDR2 sequences are ENHRY and SYGVKD. This CDR3 spans 13 amino acids.

On this clonotype itself: Given a much more abundant clone one base away, this may be a read error. The chain uses TRBV12-3 or TRBV12-4 and TRBJ2-7; D gene unclear. Trimming took off 5 bases at V and 3 bases at J, with 14 bases between the two ends. CDR3 length equals 14 residues. The CDR3 sequence: CASSVNRLSYEQYF. CDR3 sequence (DNA): TGTGCCAGCAGTGTAAACAGATTAAGCTACGAGCAGTACTTC.

The V gene is TRBV29-1, the J gene TRBJ2-3; 8 nucleotides line up with TRBD1. The junction had 8 bases not matched to a gene; V was cut back by 7 bases and J by 5 bases. This CDR3 region has 13 residues. The germline V gene encodes CDR1 SQVTM and CDR2 ANQGSEA. As DNA, the CDR3 is TGCAGCGGGGTGGCAGGGGGCGGAGATACGCAGTATTTT. This encodes CSGVAGGGDTQYF.